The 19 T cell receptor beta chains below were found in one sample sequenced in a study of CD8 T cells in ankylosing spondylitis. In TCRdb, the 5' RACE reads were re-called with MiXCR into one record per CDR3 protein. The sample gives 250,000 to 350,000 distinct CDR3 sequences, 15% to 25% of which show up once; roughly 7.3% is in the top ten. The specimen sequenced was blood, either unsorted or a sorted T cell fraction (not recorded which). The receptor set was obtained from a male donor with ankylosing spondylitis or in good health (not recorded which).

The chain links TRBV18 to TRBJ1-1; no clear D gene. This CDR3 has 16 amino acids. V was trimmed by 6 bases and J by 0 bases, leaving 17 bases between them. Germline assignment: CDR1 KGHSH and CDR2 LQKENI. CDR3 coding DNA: TGTGCCAGCTCCCCGGAGGGCCCGATACTGAACACTGAAGCTTTCTTT. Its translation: CASSPEGPILNTEAFF.

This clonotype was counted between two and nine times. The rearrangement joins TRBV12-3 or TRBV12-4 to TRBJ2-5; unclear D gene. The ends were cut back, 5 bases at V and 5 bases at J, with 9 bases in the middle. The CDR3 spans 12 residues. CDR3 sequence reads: CASSDLEETQYF. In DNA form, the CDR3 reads TGTGCCAGCAGTGATTTAGAGGAGACCCAGTACTTC.

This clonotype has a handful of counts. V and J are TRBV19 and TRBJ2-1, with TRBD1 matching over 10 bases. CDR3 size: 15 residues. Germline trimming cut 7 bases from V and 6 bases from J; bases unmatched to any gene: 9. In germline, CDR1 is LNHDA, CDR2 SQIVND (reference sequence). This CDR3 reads CASTFSRTGGNEQFF. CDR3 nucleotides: TGTGCCAGTACTTTCAGTCGGACAGGGGGCAATGAGCAGTTCTTC.

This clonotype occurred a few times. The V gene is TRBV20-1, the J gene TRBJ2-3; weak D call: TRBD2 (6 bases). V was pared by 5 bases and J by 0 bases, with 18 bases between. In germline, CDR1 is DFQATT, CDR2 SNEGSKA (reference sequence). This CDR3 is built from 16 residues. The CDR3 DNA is TGCAGTGCTGTACTAGCTAAGTGGGAGAGCACAGATACGCAGTATTTT. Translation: CSAVLAKWESTDTQYF.

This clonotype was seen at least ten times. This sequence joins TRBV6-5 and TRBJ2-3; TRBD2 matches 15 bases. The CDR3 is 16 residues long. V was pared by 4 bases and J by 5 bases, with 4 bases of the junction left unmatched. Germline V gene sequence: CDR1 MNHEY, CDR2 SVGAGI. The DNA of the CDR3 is TGTGCCAGCAGTTCTGTGGGACTAGCGGGAGGAGATACGCAGTATTTT. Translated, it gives CASSSVGLAGGDTQYF.

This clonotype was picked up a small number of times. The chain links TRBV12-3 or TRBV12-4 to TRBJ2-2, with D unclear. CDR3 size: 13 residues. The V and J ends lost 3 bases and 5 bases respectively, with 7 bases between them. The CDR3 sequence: CASSFWVTGELFF. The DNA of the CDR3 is TGTGCCAGCAGTTTCTGGGTTACCGGGGAGCTGTTTTTT.

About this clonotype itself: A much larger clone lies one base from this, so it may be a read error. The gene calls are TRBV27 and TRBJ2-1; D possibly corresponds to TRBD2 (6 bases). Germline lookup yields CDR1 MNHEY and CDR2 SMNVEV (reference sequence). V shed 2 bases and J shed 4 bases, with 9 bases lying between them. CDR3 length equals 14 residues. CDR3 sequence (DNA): TGTGCCAGCAGTTTAACTAGCAGGTACAATGAGCAGTTCTTC. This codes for CASSLTSRYNEQFF.

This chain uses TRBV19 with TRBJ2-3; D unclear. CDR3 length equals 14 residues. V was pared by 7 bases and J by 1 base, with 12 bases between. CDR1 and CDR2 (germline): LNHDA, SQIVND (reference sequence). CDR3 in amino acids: CASTPGWGTDTQYF. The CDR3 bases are TGTGCCAGTACACCCGGGTGGGGCACAGATACGCAGTATTTT.

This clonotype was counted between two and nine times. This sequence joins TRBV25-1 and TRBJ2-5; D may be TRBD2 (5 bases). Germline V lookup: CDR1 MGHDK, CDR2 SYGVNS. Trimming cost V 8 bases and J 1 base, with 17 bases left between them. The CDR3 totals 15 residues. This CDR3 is CASWGRAGTQETQYF. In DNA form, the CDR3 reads TGTGCCAGCTGGGGTAGGGCGGGCACCCAAGAGACCCAGTACTTC.

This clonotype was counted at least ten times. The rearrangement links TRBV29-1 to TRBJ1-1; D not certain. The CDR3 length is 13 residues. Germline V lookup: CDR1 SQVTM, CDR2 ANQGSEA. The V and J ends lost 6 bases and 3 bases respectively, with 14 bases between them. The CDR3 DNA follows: TGCAGCGTAAGAGAGGCCCCGGACACTGAAGCTTTCTTT. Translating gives CSVREAPDTEAFF.

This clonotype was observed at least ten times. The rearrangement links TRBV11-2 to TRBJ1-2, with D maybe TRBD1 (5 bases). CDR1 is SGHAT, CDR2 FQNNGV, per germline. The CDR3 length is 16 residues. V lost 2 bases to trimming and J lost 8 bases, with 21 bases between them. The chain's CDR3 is CASSLTAARVSGGYTF. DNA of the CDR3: TGTGCCAGCAGCTTAACGGCCGCCAGGGTCTCAGGCGGCTACACCTTC.

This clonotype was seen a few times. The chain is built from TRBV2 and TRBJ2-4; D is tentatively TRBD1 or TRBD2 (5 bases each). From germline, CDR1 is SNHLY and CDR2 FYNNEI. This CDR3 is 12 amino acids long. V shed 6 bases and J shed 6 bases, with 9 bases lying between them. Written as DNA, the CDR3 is TGTGCCAGCAGGCCCGGGACAAACATTCAGTACTTC. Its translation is CASRPGTNIQYF.

DNA for the CDR3: TGTGCCACCAGTGATTTGGGGACAGGGAATGAGCAGTTCTTC. This translates into CATSDLGTGNEQFF. V usage is TRBV24-1 and J usage is TRBJ2-1; 9 bases are a match to TRBD1. The trim removed 0 bases at V and 7 bases at J, leaving 0 bases unmatched. Germline CDR1 is KGHDR and CDR2 is SFDVKD. This CDR3 spans 14 amino acids.

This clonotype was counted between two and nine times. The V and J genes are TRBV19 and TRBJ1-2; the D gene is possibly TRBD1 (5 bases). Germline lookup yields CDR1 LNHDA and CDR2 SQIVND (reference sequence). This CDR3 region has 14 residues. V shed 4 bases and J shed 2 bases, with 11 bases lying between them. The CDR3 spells CASSTPRGNYGYTF. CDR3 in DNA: TGTGCCAGTAGTACACCGAGGGGAAACTATGGCTACACCTTC.

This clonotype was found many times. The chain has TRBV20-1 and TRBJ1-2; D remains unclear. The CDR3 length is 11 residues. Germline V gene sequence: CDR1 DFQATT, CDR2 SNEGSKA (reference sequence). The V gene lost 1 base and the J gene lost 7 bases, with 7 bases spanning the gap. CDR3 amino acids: CSARVPSGYTF. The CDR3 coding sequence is TGCAGTGCTAGAGTACCGAGTGGCTACACCTTC.

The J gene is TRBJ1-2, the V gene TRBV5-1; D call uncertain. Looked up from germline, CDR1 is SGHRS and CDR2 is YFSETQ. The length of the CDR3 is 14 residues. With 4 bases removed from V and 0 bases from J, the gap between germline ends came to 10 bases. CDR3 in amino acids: CASSVLGPNYGYTF. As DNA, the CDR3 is TGCGCCAGCAGCGTTCTTGGACCTAACTATGGCTACACCTTC. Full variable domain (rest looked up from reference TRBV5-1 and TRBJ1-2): KAGVTQTPRYLIKTRGQQVTLSCSPISGHRSVSWYQQTPGQGLQFLFEYFSETQRNKGNFPGRFSGRQFSNSRSEMNVSTLELGDSALYLCASSVLGPNYGYTFGSGTRLTVV.

The CDR3 sequence is CASSFMGLAGRGNEQFF. The CDR3 DNA follows: TGTGCCAGCAGCTTTATGGGACTAGCGGGGCGGGGGAATGAGCAGTTCTTC. This chain connects TRBV7-9 to TRBJ2-1, with 13 bases lining up with TRBD2. In germline, CDR1 is SEHNR, CDR2 FQNEAQ (reference sequence). Losses at the gene ends were 3 bases for V and 7 bases for J; bases not matched to a gene: 9. The CDR3 has 17 residues.

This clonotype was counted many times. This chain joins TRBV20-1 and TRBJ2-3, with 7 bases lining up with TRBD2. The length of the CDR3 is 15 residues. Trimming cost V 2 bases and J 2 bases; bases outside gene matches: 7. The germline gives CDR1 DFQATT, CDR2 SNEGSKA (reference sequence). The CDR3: CSARFPSGTTDTQYF. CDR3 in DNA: TGCAGTGCTAGATTTCCTAGCGGCACCACAGATACGCAGTATTTT.

The CDR3 DNA follows: TGTGCCAGCAGTTTGGTGACAGGGGAAGGGGGAGAGACCCAGTACTTC. Residues: CASSLVTGEGGETQYF. The rearrangement joins TRBV12-3 or TRBV12-4 to TRBJ2-5; 8 nucleotides align to TRBD1. The CDR3 is 16 amino acids. Germline trimming cut 3 bases from V and 4 bases from J; bases unmatched to any gene: 10.